The TCR beta chain under discussion was sequenced for a study of blood T cell repertoires in COVID-19. Study in general: The origin of the acute and convalescent COVID-19 samples was the United States, Italy and Spain.

Libraries were prepared by immunoSEQ multiplex PCR; TCRdb keeps only in-frame clonotypes and omits some of them. In the table there are some 150,000 clones, approximately 89% of which are singletons. The germline V gene has CDR1 SGHVS and CDR2 FQNEAQ. The CDR3 contains 13 residues. With 2 bases removed from V and 6 bases from J, the gap between germline ends came to 8 bases. This clone was seen more than once but under ten times. The clonotype originates from a human donor in a cohort sampled during active COVID-19. This chain joins TRBV7-8 and TRBJ1-5; D is possibly TRBD1 (5 bases). Specimen: peripheral blood. This CDR3 is CASSLRGGQPQHF. The DNA of the CDR3 is TGTGCCAGCAGCTTAAGGGGCGGTCAGCCCCAGCATTTT. Variable domain in full (rest from reference TRBV7-8 and TRBJ1-5): GAGVSQSPRYKVAKRGQDVALRCDPISGHVSLFWYQQALGQGPEFLTYFQNEAQLDKSGLPSDRFFAERPEGSVSTLKIQRTQQEDSAVYLCASSLRGGQPQHFGDGTRLSIL.